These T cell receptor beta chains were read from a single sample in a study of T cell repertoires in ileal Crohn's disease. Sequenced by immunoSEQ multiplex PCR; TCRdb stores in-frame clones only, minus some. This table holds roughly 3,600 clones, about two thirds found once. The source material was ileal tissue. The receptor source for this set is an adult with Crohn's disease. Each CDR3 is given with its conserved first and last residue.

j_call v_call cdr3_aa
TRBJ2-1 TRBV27 CASSPRGGNEQFF
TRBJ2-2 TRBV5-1 CASSDSGGNPGELFF
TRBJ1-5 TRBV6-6 CASSLDRNSNQPQHF
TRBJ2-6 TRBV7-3 CASSLHPGISGANVLTF
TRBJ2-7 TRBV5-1 CASSPSTGFRDEQYF
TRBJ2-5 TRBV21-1 CASSKEGWGHQETQYF
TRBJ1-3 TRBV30 CAWSLAGGRRNTIYF
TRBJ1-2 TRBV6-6 CASSYLDYNYGYTF
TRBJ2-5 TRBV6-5 CASSYAFDRVGETQYF
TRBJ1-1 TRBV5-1 CASSPGAQQEAFF
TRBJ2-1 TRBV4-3 CASSQALAGVGENEQFF
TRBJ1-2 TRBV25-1 CASSAGGLYGYTF
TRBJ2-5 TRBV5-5 CASSSQTSGGQETQYF
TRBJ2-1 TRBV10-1 CASSRDLSSYNEQFF
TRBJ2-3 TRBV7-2 CASSSPRDMASTDTQYF
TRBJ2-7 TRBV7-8 CASTMGTGYEQYF
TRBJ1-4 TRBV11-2 CASSRTLGQRNEKLFF
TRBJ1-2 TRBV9 CASSDLTGGNYGYTF
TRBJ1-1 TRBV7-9 CASSPNRQGAETEAFF
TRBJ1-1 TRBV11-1 CASNPRVYNEAFF
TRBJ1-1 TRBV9 CASSVQGGDYTEAFF
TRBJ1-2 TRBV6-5 CASTQGGRYTF
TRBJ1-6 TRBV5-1 CASSHNLGQGSASPLHF
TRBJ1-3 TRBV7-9 CASSASGSGNTIYF
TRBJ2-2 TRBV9 CASSVASLAAGWAPGELFF
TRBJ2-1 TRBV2 CASRSGLAGVNEQFF
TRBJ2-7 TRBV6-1 CASTSGQTHYEQYF
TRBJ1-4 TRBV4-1 CASSHRSSPGQGLTNEKLFF
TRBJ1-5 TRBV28 CASRTGTAFNQPQHF
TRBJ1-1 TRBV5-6 CASSFPGDPLVEAFF
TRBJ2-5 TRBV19 CASSRMRQGQETQYF
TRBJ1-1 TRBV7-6 CASSLVRGDAEAFF
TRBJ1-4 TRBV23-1 CASSQSRGPGEKLFF
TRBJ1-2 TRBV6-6 CASSPGTGGYGYTF
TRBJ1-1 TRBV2 CASSEGRGFAEAFF
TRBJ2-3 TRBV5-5 CASSIGLAGPDTQYF
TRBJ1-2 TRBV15 CATSPSTGGTYGYTF
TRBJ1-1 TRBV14 CASSQDVYRLPNTEAFF
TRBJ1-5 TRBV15 CATSREASYSNQPQHF
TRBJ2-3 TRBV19 CASSISLAGEWSTDTQYF
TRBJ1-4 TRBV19 CASSSSGTTNEKLFF
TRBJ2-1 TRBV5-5 CASSLAARGNWNEQFF